Below are 9 T cell receptor beta chains sequenced from a single sample in a study of human thymus T cells. Resected material from corrective heart surgery provided the thymus tissue analysed. This table comes from immunoSEQ multiplex PCR, and its TCRdb copy is limited to in-frame clones, with some not included. The sample holds 78,000 or so clones, 90% to 98% seen once. The sample consisted of thymus tissue. The receptors derive from a boy under two years old with a congenital heart defect but otherwise immunologically healthy.

V usage is TRBV27 and J usage is TRBJ2-4, with 7 bases that match TRBD1. CDR3 length: 16 residues. Trimming removed 6 bases from V and 3 bases from J; junction bases left unmatched: 11. Germline lookup yields CDR1 MNHEY and CDR2 SMNVEV (reference sequence). CDR3 in DNA: TGTGCCAGCAGACCACAGGGGTTTGAGGTCAAAAACATTCAGTACTTC. Protein sequence: CASRPQGFEVKNIQYF.

In nucleotides, the CDR3 is TGTGCCAGCAGTCGGGGACGGGGTTGGGGCGAGCAGTACTTC. Amino acids: CASSRGRGWGEQYF. This chain uses TRBV28 with TRBJ2-7; D assignment may be TRBD1 or TRBD2 (5 bases each). Germline CDR1 and CDR2: MDHEN and SYDVKM. V lost 5 bases to trimming and J lost 6 bases, with 17 bases between them. The CDR3 has 14 residues.

CDR3 nucleotides: TGTGCCAGCAGTTCAGGGACGAGACTTTATGGCTACACCTTC. Amino acid sequence: CASSSGTRLYGYTF. This chain links TRBV28 with TRBJ1-2; perhaps TRBD1 as D (5 bases). V was clipped by 4 bases and J by 5 bases, with 14 bases between them. This CDR3 region has 14 residues. Looked up from germline, CDR1 is MDHEN and CDR2 is SYDVKM.

The chain combines TRBV4-3 with TRBJ1-5, with unresolved D. CDR1 is LGHNA, CDR2 YSLEER, per germline. V was shortened by 2 bases and J by 3 bases, with 14 bases between the two germline ends. The CDR3 has 16 amino acids. The CDR3 reads CASSQIFIRNNQPQHF. The CDR3 nucleotides are TGCGCCAGCAGCCAAATATTCATCAGGAACAATCAGCCCCAGCATTTT.

The V call is TRBV5-6, the J call TRBJ2-1; D remains unclear. CDR3 length: 14 residues. In germline, CDR1 is SGHDT, CDR2 YYEEEE. With 3 bases removed from V and 8 bases from J, the gap between germline ends came to 15 bases. CDR3 sequence: CASSYTDRLDEQFF. CDR3 bases: TGTGCCAGCAGCTACACGGACCGTTTGGATGAGCAGTTCTTC.

V gene TRBV28 combines with J gene TRBJ2-5, with D possibly being TRBD1 (5 bases). In germline, CDR1 is MDHEN, CDR2 SYDVKM. V was shortened by 3 bases and J by 2 bases, with 10 bases between the two germline ends. The CDR3 sequence is 14 residues long. The CDR3 loop reads CASSFGRQQETQYF. The CDR3 DNA is TGTGCCAGCAGTTTCGGCAGACAGCAAGAGACCCAGTACTTC. Combining the CDR3 with reference TRBV28 and TRBJ2-5 gives the whole variable domain DVKVTQSSRYLVKRTGEKVFLECVQDMDHENMFWYRQDPGLGLRLIYFSYDVKMKEKGDIPEGYSVSREKKERFSLILESASTNQTSMYLCASSFGRQQETQYFGPGTRLLVL.

The chain uses TRBV7-8 and TRBJ2-5; D might be TRBD1 or TRBD2, each matching 7 bases. The CDR3 consists of 18 residues. Germline V gives CDR1 SGHVS, CDR2 FQNEAQ. The germline V and J ends were trimmed by 5 bases and 2 bases, with 24 bases remaining between them. The chain's CDR3 is CASSQGGGGDQLQETQYF. In DNA form, the CDR3 reads TGTGCCAGCAGCCAGGGGGGCGGGGGTGACCAACTTCAAGAGACCCAGTACTTC.

The rearrangement links TRBV7-6 to TRBJ2-5, with TRBD2 matching 7 bases. This CDR3 has 15 amino acids. V lost 4 bases to trimming and J lost 4 bases; unmatched junction nucleotides: 9. Germline V gives CDR1 SGHVS, CDR2 FNYEAQ. The CDR3 nucleotides read TGTGCCAGCAGCTCCCTGGGAGGGAGAGGAGAGACCCAGTACTTC. This encodes CASSSLGGRGETQYF.

The rearrangement joins TRBV14 to TRBJ2-3; D call uncertain. Germline CDR1 reads SGHDN; CDR2 reads FVKESK. V was trimmed by 10 bases and J by 3 bases, leaving 14 bases between them. CDR3 length equals 13 residues. CDR3 region: CATTTIPTDTQYF. The DNA of the CDR3 is TGTGCCACCACCACCATACCAACAGATACGCAGTATTTT.